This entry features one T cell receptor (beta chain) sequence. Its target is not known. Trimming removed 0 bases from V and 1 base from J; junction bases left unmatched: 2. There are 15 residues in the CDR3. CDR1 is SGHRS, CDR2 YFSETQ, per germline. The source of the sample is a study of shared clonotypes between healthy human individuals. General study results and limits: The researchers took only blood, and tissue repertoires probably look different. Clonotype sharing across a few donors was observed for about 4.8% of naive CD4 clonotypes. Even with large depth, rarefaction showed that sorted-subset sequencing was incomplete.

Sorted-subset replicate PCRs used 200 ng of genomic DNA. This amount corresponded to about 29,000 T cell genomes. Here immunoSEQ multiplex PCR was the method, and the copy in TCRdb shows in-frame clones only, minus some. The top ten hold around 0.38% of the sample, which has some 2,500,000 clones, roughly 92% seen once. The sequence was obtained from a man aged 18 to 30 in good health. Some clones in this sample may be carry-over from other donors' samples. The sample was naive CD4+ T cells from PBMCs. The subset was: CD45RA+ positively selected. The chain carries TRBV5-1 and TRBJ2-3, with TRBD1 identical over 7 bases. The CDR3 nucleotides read TGCGCCAGCAGCTTGGGGGGACAGCGCACAGATACGCAGTATTTT. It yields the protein CASSLGGQRTDTQYF.